The 21 T cell receptor beta chains below all came from one sample that was sequenced in a study of blood T cell repertoires in COVID-19. Sequencing used immunoSEQ multiplex PCR; TCRdb keeps in-frame clones, though not all of them. The sample includes approximately 470,000 clones, 87% of them seen just once. Input material: PBMCs or T cells enriched from blood (not recorded which). These receptors all come from a young woman who had recovered from COVID-19.

This chain joins TRBV6-5 and TRBJ1-4, with D possibly TRBD1 on 6 matching bases. The V and J ends lost 8 bases and 6 bases respectively, with 16 bases between them. Germline V gene sequence: CDR1 MNHEY, CDR2 SVGAGI. There are 14 residues in the CDR3. The CDR3 coding sequence is TGTGCCAGCCTCGCGACGGGGGGCGATGAAAAACTGTTTTTT. This encodes CASLATGGDEKLFF.

The rearrangement joins TRBV11-2 to TRBJ1-1, with 7 nucleotides matching TRBD1. Germline V CDR1 and CDR2: SGHAT, FQNNGV. Trimming removed 7 bases from V and 0 bases from J; junction bases left unmatched: 8. The CDR3 sequence is 15 residues long. As DNA, the CDR3 is TGTGCCAGCAACCGGAACAGGGGAATGAACACTGAAGCTTTCTTT. Its translation: CASNRNRGMNTEAFF. The whole variable domain, remainder taken from reference TRBV11-2 and TRBJ1-1, is EAGVAQSPRYKIIEKRQSVAFWCNPISGHATLYWYQQILGQGPKLLIQFQNNGVVDDSQLPKDRFSAERLKGVDSTLKIQPAKLEDSAVYLCASNRNRGMNTEAFFGQGTRLTVV.

This clone was seen only a few times. CDR3 sequence reads: CASSLDRDSPLHF. Written as DNA, the CDR3 is TGTGCCAGCAGCTTAGATCGAGATTCACCCCTCCACTTT. The chain combines TRBV11-3 with TRBJ1-6; no clear D gene. Trimming took 0 bases from V and 8 from J, leaving 5 bases between them. CDR1 and CDR2 from the germline V gene are SGHNT and YENEEA. This CDR3 spans 13 amino acids.

The chain employs TRBV30 and TRBJ2-1; a weak D match, TRBD2 (7 bases). Germline values: CDR1 GTSNPN, CDR2 SVGIG (reference sequence). Trimming shortened V by 2 bases and J by 1 base, and 15 bases separated the two germline ends. The CDR3 covers 16 residues. This CDR3 reads CAWSKGGALSYNEQFF. DNA for the CDR3: TGTGCCTGGAGTAAGGGGGGGGCCTTGTCCTACAATGAGCAGTTCTTC.

The rearrangement uses TRBV19 and TRBJ1-1; D call uncertain. V lost 5 bases to trimming and J lost 3 bases, with 4 bases between them. This CDR3 comprises 11 residues. Germline values: CDR1 LNHDA, CDR2 SQIVND (reference sequence). The DNA for the CDR3 is TGTGCCAGTAGTTCGTACACTGAAGCTTTCTTT. It codes for CASSSYTEAFF.

The gene calls are TRBV14 and TRBJ1-5; 7 bases agree with TRBD1. This CDR3 has 14 residues. CDR1 is SGHDN, CDR2 FVKESK, per germline. V was clipped by 5 bases and J by 2 bases; unmatched bases: 3. CDR3 sequence reads: CASSSGTGNQPQHF. The CDR3 DNA is TGTGCCAGCAGCTCCGGGACAGGCAATCAGCCCCAGCATTTT.

The chain is built from TRBV3-1 (or the pseudogene TRBV3-2) and TRBJ1-2, with 8 bases aligning to TRBD1. The V gene's germline CDR1 is LGHDT and CDR2 YNNKEL (reference sequence). The CDR3 totals 15 residues. Trimming removed 0 bases from V and 8 bases from J; junction bases left unmatched: 8. In DNA form, the CDR3 reads TGTGCCAGCAGCCAAGAACGAGGGACAGGAGGGGGCTACACCTTC. It yields the protein CASSQERGTGGGYTF.

The chain uses TRBV5-5 and TRBJ2-3; TRBD1 agrees at 7 bases. V lost 4 bases to trimming and J lost 2 bases; unmatched junction nucleotides: 7. The CDR3 has 15 residues. The V gene's germline CDR1 is SGHKS and CDR2 YYEKEE (reference sequence). The CDR3, as DNA: TGTGCCAGCAGCCCCGGGGACAGCTACACAGATACGCAGTATTTT. It is translated as CASSPGDSYTDTQYF.

The chain uses TRBV18 and TRBJ1-2, with 7 positions matching TRBD1. V trimming: 4 bases; J trimming: 3 bases; junction bases outside the gene matches: 5. The germline CDR1 and CDR2 sequences are KGHSH and LQKENI. This CDR3 spans 14 amino acids. The CDR3: CASSRAGGYYGYTF. CDR3 nucleotide sequence: TGTGCCAGCTCACGGGCAGGGGGTTACTATGGCTACACCTTC.

The chain links TRBV27 to TRBJ1-2; D ambiguous. The CDR3 has 12 residues. V was cut by 4 bases and J by 9 bases, with 12 bases left in between. Germline V gene sequence: CDR1 MNHEY, CDR2 SMNVEV (reference sequence). CDR3 sequence (DNA): TGTGCCAGCAGTTCCCTCAGTCGCAGCTACACCTTC. Encoded protein: CASSSLSRSYTF.

This clone was seen once. This chain uses TRBV30 with TRBJ2-3; 12 bases are a match to TRBD2. With V trimmed by 3 bases and J by 13 bases, 14 bases remained unmatched. CDR3 length: 15 residues. From germline, CDR1 is GTSNPN and CDR2 SVGIG (reference sequence). CDR3: CAWSPTSGGPLRKYF. For the CDR3, the DNA is TGTGCCTGGAGCCCAACTAGCGGGGGGCCCTTAAGGAAGTATTTT.

V and J are TRBV6-1 and TRBJ1-1; a possible D gene is TRBD1 (5 bases). The CDR3 runs 15 residues. Germline CDR1 is MNHNS and CDR2 is SASEGT. V dropped 1 base and J dropped 3 bases, with 12 bases sitting between them. CDR3 sequence: CASSEGGAPDTEAFF. CDR3 nucleotides: TGTGCCAGCAGTGAAGGTGGGGCACCCGACACTGAAGCTTTCTTT.

This chain uses TRBV7-9 with TRBJ1-3; D unresolved. V lost 4 bases to trimming and J lost 1 base, with 14 bases between them. The CDR3 loop spans 16 amino acids. CDR1 SEHNR and CDR2 FQNEAQ come from the germline V gene (reference sequence). The CDR3 region is CASSSRRERSGNTIYF. Here the CDR3 DNA reads TGTGCCAGCAGCTCCCGAAGAGAGAGGTCTGGAAACACCATATATTTT.

The rearrangement links TRBV19 to TRBJ1-4, with 9 nucleotides matching TRBD1. The CDR3 loop spans 15 amino acids. Germline V gene sequence: CDR1 LNHDA, CDR2 SQIVND (reference sequence). The junction had 11 bases not matched to a gene; V was cut back by 10 bases and J by 5 bases. Here the CDR3 DNA reads TGTGCCACTATGGAAATACAGGGGGCGAATGAAAAACTGTTTTTT. Its translation is CATMEIQGANEKLFF.

The CDR3 DNA reads as TGTGCCAGCAGTGAAGCCGGACACTTAGCAGCCTACGAGCAGTACTTC. It encodes CASSEAGHLAAYEQYF. The rearrangement uses TRBV2 and TRBJ2-7; D may be TRBD1 (5 bases). The CDR3 has 16 residues. Germline lookup yields CDR1 SNHLY and CDR2 FYNNEI. V was shortened by 0 bases and J by 2 bases, with 14 bases between the two germline ends.

V usage is TRBV5-1 and J usage is TRBJ2-3; 10 bases line up with TRBD2. This CDR3 has 16 residues. After removal of 4 bases from V and 2 bases from J, the junction contained 7 bases not matched to a gene. Looked up from germline, CDR1 is SGHRS and CDR2 is YFSETQ. The CDR3 DNA reads TGCGCCAGCAGCCTACTAGCGGGGATGTCCACAGATACGCAGTATTTT. Translation gives CASSLLAGMSTDTQYF. Full variable domain (outside the CDR3, taken from reference TRBV5-1 and TRBJ2-3): KAGVTQTPRYLIKTRGQQVTLSCSPISGHRSVSWYQQTPGQGLQFLFEYFSETQRNKGNFPGRFSGRQFSNSRSEMNVSTLELGDSALYLCASSLLAGMSTDTQYFGPGTRLTVL.

V gene TRBV30 combines with J gene TRBJ1-3; perhaps TRBD1 as D (6 bases). V was pared by 2 bases and J by 1 base, with 12 bases between. CDR1 is GTSNPN, CDR2 SVGIG, per germline (reference sequence). CDR3 length: 15 amino acids. The CDR3, as DNA: TGTGCCTGGAGTTACGGACAGCGTTCTGGAAACACCATATATTTT. Protein: CAWSYGQRSGNTIYF.

This chain links TRBV4-1 with TRBJ1-4, with D unclear. Between the trimmed V and J ends, which lost 8 bases and 3 bases, there was a span of 10 bases. Germline V gene lookup returns CDR1 MGHRA and CDR2 YSYEKL. The length of the CDR3 is 13 residues. The DNA of the CDR3 is TGCGCCAGCCTGGTAACGGCTAATGAAAAACTGTTTTTT. Translation gives CASLVTANEKLFF.

The rearrangement links TRBV6-5 to TRBJ1-2; 9 bases map to TRBD1. CDR1 and CDR2 from the germline V gene are MNHEY and SVGAGI. This CDR3 spans 14 amino acids. Unmatched junction bases numbered 10, after V lost 7 bases and J lost 7 bases. CDR3 residues: CASTPFGTGSGYTF. For the CDR3, the DNA is TGTGCCAGCACGCCCTTCGGGACAGGGAGTGGCTACACCTTC.

The V call is TRBV7-6, the J call TRBJ2-3; 9 bases align to TRBD2. The CDR3 has 15 residues. From germline, CDR1 is SGHVS and CDR2 FNYEAQ. The V gene end was trimmed by 4 bases and the J gene end by 5 bases; junction bases not matched to a gene: 7. For the CDR3, the DNA is TGTGCCAGCAGCTCGGGCGGGGGGGCCCAAGATACGCAGTATTTT. As protein: CASSSGGGAQDTQYF.

This clone was found once. The rearrangement joins TRBV7-6 to TRBJ2-1; D might be TRBD2 (5 bases). The CDR3 has 17 amino acids. Germline V lookup: CDR1 SGHVS, CDR2 FNYEAQ. V lost 1 base and J 1 base, leaving 14 bases between the germline ends. Here the CDR3 DNA reads TGTGCCAGCAGCTTAGATCGGCCGACTAAATCCTACAATGAGCAGTTCTTC. It translates to CASSLDRPTKSYNEQFF.